Listed below are T cell receptor beta chains from one sample, sequenced in a study of blood T cell repertoires in COVID-19. Profiling relied on immunoSEQ multiplex PCR, and the TCRdb table lists in-frame clones only, not all of them. The table records approximately 220,000 clones, about 85% of them present only once. Sequencing input: PBMCs or T cells enriched from blood (not recorded which). These TCRs come from a woman aged 30 to 39 who had recovered from COVID-19. The CDR3 runs from the conserved cysteine through the conserved F or W. D genes are given only for firm matches. Clone size is not always given. Where it is, it says once, few, many or a class for expanded clones.

J | V | D | length | size | CDR3 | DNA
TRBJ1-1 | TRBV6-5 | TRBD1 | 14 | - | CASRGLAGGTEAFF | TGTGCCAGCAGGGGTCTCGCAGGGGGCACTGAAGCTTTCTTT
TRBJ1-3 | TRBV18 | - | 17 | - | CASSPYGTSFSGNTIYF | TGTGCCAGCTCACCATATGGGACAAGTTTCTCTGGAAACACCATATATTTT
TRBJ2-4 | TRBV4-3 | TRBD2 | 15 | few | CASSQATSGADIQYF | TGCGCCAGCAGCCAAGCGACTAGCGGGGCGGACATTCAGTACTTC
TRBJ2-5 | TRBV13 | - | 14 | - | CASSLRVGGETQYF | TGTGCCAGCAGCCTTAGAGTGGGAGGAGAGACCCAGTACTTC
TRBJ2-1 | TRBV19 | TRBD1 | 15 | - | CASQRAGQGIVEQFF | TGTGCCAGTCAGAGGGCGGGACAGGGGATCGTTGAGCAGTTCTTC
TRBJ1-5 | TRBV7-9 | TRBD1 | 14 | once | CASSSHRGDQPQHF | TGTGCCAGCAGCTCCCACAGGGGAGACCAGCCCCAGCATTTT
TRBJ1-4 | TRBV13 | - | 15 | - | CASSHEGDPNEKLFF | TGTGCCAGCAGCCACGAGGGGGATCCTAATGAAAAACTGTTTTTT
TRBJ2-7 | TRBV27 | - | 16 | once | CASSPSAGKVSYEQYF | TGTGCCAGCAGTCCTTCGGCAGGGAAGGTCTCCTACGAGCAGTACTTC
TRBJ2-3 | TRBV7-9 | - | 18 | - | CASSLVSRRGSSTDTQYF | TGTGCCAGCAGCTTAGTATCGCGAAGGGGCTCTAGCACAGATACGCAGTATTTT
TRBJ1-6 | TRBV5-1 | TRBD1 | 18 | - | CASSRRQGLVTGNSPLHF | TGCGCCAGCAGCCGCCGACAGGGTTTAGTTACGGGTAATTCACCCCTCCACTTT
TRBJ1-5 | TRBV12-3/TRBV12-4 | TRBD1 | 13 | - | CASSSGGGQPQHF | TGTGCCAGCAGTTCAGGGGGCGGTCAGCCCCAGCATTTT
TRBJ1-2 | TRBV7-3 | TRBD1 | 15 | few | CASSSSGTGEDGYTF | TGTGCCAGCAGCTCCTCCGGGACAGGGGAAGATGGCTACACCTTC
TRBJ1-1 | TRBV6-5 | TRBD1 | 15 | once | CASSYIDRGHTEAFF | TGTGCCAGCAGTTATATCGACAGGGGCCACACTGAAGCTTTCTTT
TRBJ1-2 | TRBV29-1 | - | 14 | - | CSVEKMGQNYGYTF | TGCAGCGTTGAGAAGATGGGGCAGAACTATGGCTACACCTTC
TRBJ2-7 | TRBV7-9 | - | 14 | - | CASSLGTEPYEQYF | TGTGCCAGCAGCTTAGGGACAGAGCCCTACGAGCAGTACTTC
TRBJ1-4 | TRBV5-1 | TRBD1 | 15 | - | CASSRTGTEAEKLFF | TGCGCCAGCAGCCGGACCGGGACAGAAGCTGAAAAACTGTTTTTT
TRBJ2-5 | TRBV29-1 | TRBD2 | 12 | - | CSVRRGGETQYF | TGCAGCGTTCGACGGGGGGGGGAGACCCAGTACTTC
TRBJ2-5 | TRBV4-2 | - | 15 | - | CASSQDGAGLETQYF | TGTGCCAGCAGCCAAGATGGGGCGGGGCTAGAGACCCAGTACTTC
TRBJ1-3 | TRBV9 | TRBD1 | 16 | - | CASSAGQGFAGNTIYF | TGTGCCAGCAGCGCAGGACAGGGATTCGCTGGAAACACCATATATTTT
TRBJ1-6 | TRBV5-8 | - | 17 | - | CASSLAGGSSYNSPLHF | TGTGCCAGCAGCTTGGCCGGGGGTAGCTCCTATAATTCACCCCTCCACTTT
TRBJ2-1 | TRBV5-1 | - | 18 | - | CASYYGAPPGSTYNEQFF | TGCGCCAGCTACTATGGAGCGCCCCCGGGAAGCACCTACAATGAGCAGTTCTTC
TRBJ1-3 | TRBV19 | - | 14 | - | CASTADSSGNTIYF | TGTGCCAGTACCGCGGACAGCTCTGGAAACACCATATATTTT
TRBJ1-2 | TRBV24-1 | TRBD1 | 13 | - | CATSDGQGYGYTF | TGTGCCACCAGTGACGGACAGGGGTATGGCTACACCTTC
TRBJ2-3 | TRBV11-2 | TRBD2 | 16 | few | CASSFLAGASTDTQYF | TGTGCCAGCAGTTTCCTAGCGGGGGCCTCCACAGATACGCAGTATTTT
TRBJ2-5 | TRBV7-2 | TRBD2 | 16 | few | CASSLGLAGAQETQYF | TGTGCCAGCAGCTTAGGACTAGCGGGGGCCCAAGAGACCCAGTACTTC
TRBJ1-1 | TRBV11-3 | - | 16 | - | CASSLGDVGVNTEAFF | TGTGCCAGCAGCTTAGGTGATGTAGGGGTGAACACTGAAGCTTTCTTT
TRBJ1-2 | TRBV7-3 | - | 14 | - | CASSRGGRGYGYTF | TGTGCCAGCAGCCGAGGTGGCAGGGGTTATGGCTACACCTTC
TRBJ2-2 | TRBV5-4 | TRBD1 | 15 | - | CASSFRTGGGGELFF | TGTGCCAGCAGCTTCAGGACAGGGGGCGGCGGGGAGCTGTTTTTT
TRBJ2-7 | TRBV7-9 | - | 15 | few | CASSPAPGVGYEQYF | TGTGCCAGCAGCCCAGCTCCAGGGGTGGGCTACGAGCAGTACTTC
TRBJ2-1 | TRBV7-8 | TRBD1 | 19 | - | CASSLAFRRGQGGRNEQFF | TGTGCCAGCAGCTTGGCCTTTAGAAGAGGACAGGGGGGGAGGAATGAGCAGTTCTTC
TRBJ2-7 | TRBV6-1 | TRBD2 | 14 | - | CASREGRGYYEQYF | TGTGCCAGCAGGGAAGGGCGGGGGTACTACGAGCAGTACTTC
TRBJ1-5 | TRBV21-1 | - | 13 | - | CASSFLSNQPQHF | TGTGCCAGCAGCTTCTTGAGCAATCAGCCCCAGCATTTT
TRBJ1-3 | TRBV9 | - | 15 | - | CASRLAQKLGNTIYF | TGTGCCAGCAGATTAGCCCAAAAGCTGGGAAACACCATATATTTT